A selection of T cell receptor beta chains follows, all from one sample in a study of T cells in Graves' hyperthyroidism and ophthalmopathy. Each CDR3 protein gets one entry after TCRdb re-called the multiplex PCR reads with MiXCR. There are some 720,000 distinct CDR3 sequences in the sample; about 16% occur only once, and 8.4% lies in the top ten. Specimen: blood. Receptor source: a man younger than 30 with Graves' hyperthyroidism. The CDR3 runs from the conserved cysteine through the conserved F or W. A D gene is named only where the DNA matches it firmly. Clone size is not always given. Where it is, it says once, few, many or a class for expanded clones.

clone_size j_call d_call v_call cdr3_nt cdr3_aa
many TRBJ1-5 TRBD1 TRBV6-2/TRBV6-3 TGTGCCAGCAGTTACGGCCCCTTCCCCGAGACAGGGGGATTACCCCAGCATTTT CASSYGPFPETGGLPQHF
- TRBJ1-4 - TRBV19 TGTGCCAGTAGTATAGGACGGGAACTGGAAAAACTGTTTTTT CASSIGRELEKLFF
few TRBJ2-3 TRBD2 TRBV20-1 TGCAGTGCTGGACTAGTCGGCTACACAGATACGCAGTATTTT CSAGLVGYTDTQYF
few TRBJ1-5 - TRBV7-9 TGTGCCAGCAGCTTAGCAAATGGGGGAGGGAGCAATCAGCCCCAGCATTTT CASSLANGGGSNQPQHF
- TRBJ1-6 - TRBV13 TGTGCCAGCAGCTTAGGCCTCAGGGAGAGCTCCTATAATTCACCCCTCCACTTT CASSLGLRESSYNSPLHF
- TRBJ2-7 TRBD2 TRBV4-1 TGCGCCAGCAGCCAACAGACTAGCGGGGACACCTACGAGCAGTACTTC CASSQQTSGDTYEQYF
few TRBJ2-4 - TRBV28 TGTGCCAGCAGTTTACCCCCGGACAGGAGGGCCGCCAAAAACATTCAGTACTTC CASSLPPDRRAAKNIQYF
- TRBJ1-6 TRBD1 TRBV4-3 TGCGCCAGCAGCCAAGATGCGGCCTTGACAGGGGACTCACCCCTCCACTTT CASSQDAALTGDSPLHF
many TRBJ2-3 TRBD2 TRBV12-3/TRBV12-4 TGTGCCAGCACCCCATCACCTTCCCTAGCGGGAGAGCGCATAGATACGCAGTATTTT CASTPSPSLAGERIDTQYF
few TRBJ2-3 - TRBV19 TGTGCCAGGAGACTTCCCCTTTACACAGATACGCAGTATTTT CARRLPLYTDTQYF
- TRBJ1-1 - TRBV7-2 TGTGCCAGCAGCTCGTCCGGGGGGGAGAAAAATGTAGCTTTCTTT CASSSSGGEKNVAFF
- TRBJ2-7 TRBD1 TRBV2 TGTGCCAGCAGGGAGGGGACAGGGTCCTACGAGCAGTACTTC CASREGTGSYEQYF
many TRBJ1-1 - TRBV7-2 TGTGCCAGCAGCTTAGGACCGTTGAACACTGAAGCTTTCTTT CASSLGPLNTEAFF
- TRBJ2-1 - TRBV7-9 TGTGCCAGCCGGGGCCTCAATGAGCAGTTCTTC CASRGLNEQFF
many TRBJ2-5 - TRBV28 TGTGCCAGCAGTTTCGTACGGACGCACCAGTACCAAGAGACCCAGTACTTC CASSFVRTHQYQETQYF
many TRBJ2-3 TRBD2 TRBV20-1 TGCAGTGCTAGAGAGTCCGTAGCGGGACCTAGCACAGATACGCAGTATTTT CSARESVAGPSTDTQYF
many TRBJ2-1 TRBD1 TRBV11-2 TGTGCCAGCAGCCATGGGACAGGGGGTGCGATTAGCTCCTACAATGAGCAGTTCTTC CASSHGTGGAISSYNEQFF
- TRBJ2-7 TRBD2 TRBV30 TGTGCCTGGAGGAAAGGGGCCCCAGCGGGAGTCAATGAGCAGTACTTC CAWRKGAPAGVNEQYF
few TRBJ1-2 TRBD1 TRBV20-1 TGCAGTGCTAGCGGCGGACAGGGGAGAAACACCTTC CSASGGQGRNTF
- TRBJ2-5 TRBD1 TRBV5-4 TGTGCCAGCAGCTTACGGGACAGCGCATGGGGGGAGACCCAGTACTTC CASSLRDSAWGETQYF
many TRBJ1-5 TRBD1 TRBV5-6 TGTGCCAGCAGCTTGGGGACAGGGTGGGGCCATAGCAATCAGCCCCAGCATTTT CASSLGTGWGHSNQPQHF
few TRBJ2-5 TRBD2 TRBV7-9 TGTGCCAGCAGCTTAGCAGGCAGGGAGGGCCAAGAGACCCAGTACTTC CASSLAGREGQETQYF